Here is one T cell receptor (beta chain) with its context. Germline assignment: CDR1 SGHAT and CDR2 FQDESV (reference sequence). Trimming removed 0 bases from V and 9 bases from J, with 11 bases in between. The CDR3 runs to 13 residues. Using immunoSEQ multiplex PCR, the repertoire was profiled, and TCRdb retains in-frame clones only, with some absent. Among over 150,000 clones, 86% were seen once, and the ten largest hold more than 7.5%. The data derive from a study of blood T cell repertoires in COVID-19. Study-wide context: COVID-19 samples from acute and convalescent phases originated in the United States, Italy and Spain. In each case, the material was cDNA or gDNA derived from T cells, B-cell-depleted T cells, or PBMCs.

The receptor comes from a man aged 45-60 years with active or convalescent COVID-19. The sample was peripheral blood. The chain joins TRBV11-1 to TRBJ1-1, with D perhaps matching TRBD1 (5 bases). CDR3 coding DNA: TGTGCCAGCAGCTTAGCCGAGGACACAAAAGCTTTCTTT. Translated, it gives CASSLAEDTKAFF.